This is a list of T cell receptor beta chains from one sample in a study of identical twins. TCRdb independently ran MiXCR on the 5' RACE reads; one entry per CDR3 protein. The sample contains a few hundred thousand distinct CDR3 sequences, about 8% of which appear only once. These same data were also listed under a study on yellow fever vaccine responses in identical twins.

Sequencing was carried out using CD8+ T cells sorted from blood. Every receptor here comes from a young woman in good health. The CDR3 runs from the conserved cysteine through the conserved F or W. The order of the fields is CDR3 DNA, CDR3 protein, clone size, J gene, V gene, D gene. A D gene is named only where the DNA matches it firmly. Only some rows state a clone size, as once, few, many or a class for expanded clones.

DNA: TGTGCCAGCAGCTTAAGAGGGGGGGACCCCTACGAGCAGTACTTC; CDR3: CASSLRGGDPYEQYF; size: few; J: TRBJ2-7; V: TRBV7-9; D: -
DNA: TGCAGCGTTCTTACCCTACACGGGGAGCTGTTTTTT; CDR3: CSVLTLHGELFF; size: -; J: TRBJ2-2; V: TRBV29-1; D: -
DNA: TGTGCCACCAGTGCCTTGTCCGGGACACCCTACAATGAGCAGTTCTTC; CDR3: CATSALSGTPYNEQFF; size: many; J: TRBJ2-1; V: TRBV24-1; D: -
DNA: TGTGCCAGCAGCCAGGGGGCTAGCTACGAGCAGTACTTC; CDR3: CASSQGASYEQYF; size: many; J: TRBJ2-7; V: TRBV16; D: -
DNA: TGTGCCACCAGTGACCCGCGCAGCTCCTACGAGCAGTACTTC; CDR3: CATSDPRSSYEQYF; size: few; J: TRBJ2-7; V: TRBV24-1; D: -
DNA: TGTGCCAGCAGCCCGGATCAAGCCTCTGGAAACACCATATATTTT; CDR3: CASSPDQASGNTIYF; size: few; J: TRBJ1-3; V: TRBV5-5; D: -
DNA: TGTGCCAGCAGCGCAGGCAAGCGGGACATTCAGTACTTC; CDR3: CASSAGKRDIQYF; size: few; J: TRBJ2-4; V: TRBV11-2; D: -
DNA: TGCAGTGCCCTGCCGGACAGGGTGGAGGAGACCCAGTACTTC; CDR3: CSALPDRVEETQYF; size: many; J: TRBJ2-5; V: TRBV20-1; D: TRBD1
DNA: TGCAGTGCTAGACCTATTGGACTAGCGGGAAGGAATGAGCAGTTCTTC; CDR3: CSARPIGLAGRNEQFF; size: -; J: TRBJ2-1; V: TRBV20-1; D: TRBD2
DNA: TGTGCCAGCAGTTTAGCAAGAACAGGCAATGAGCAGTTCTTC; CDR3: CASSLARTGNEQFF; size: many; J: TRBJ2-1; V: TRBV12-3/TRBV12-4; D: -
DNA: TGCAGTGCTAGCCTCCGGACGGAGGGCGAGCAGTACTTC; CDR3: CSASLRTEGEQYF; size: many; J: TRBJ2-7; V: TRBV20-1; D: -
DNA: TGTGCCAGCAGCCTGTGGGGGGCTCAAATCTACGAGCAGTACTTC; CDR3: CASSLWGAQIYEQYF; size: -; J: TRBJ2-7; V: TRBV7-9; D: -
DNA: TGCGCCAGCAGTCGGGGCCGGGACACCTCCTACGAGCAGTACTTC; CDR3: CASSRGRDTSYEQYF; size: few; J: TRBJ2-7; V: TRBV4-3; D: -
DNA: TGTGCCTGGGAACAGGGATCCGGCGAGCAGTACTTC; CDR3: CAWEQGSGEQYF; size: few; J: TRBJ2-7; V: TRBV30; D: -
DNA: TGTGCCAGCAGCCCTAGCGGGACAGCTAGCAGTGAAGCTTTCTTT; CDR3: CASSPSGTASSEAFF; size: -; J: TRBJ1-1; V: TRBV6-1; D: TRBD1
DNA: TGTGCCAGCAGAGATGGGGTCTCCTACGAGCAGTACTTC; CDR3: CASRDGVSYEQYF; size: -; J: TRBJ2-7; V: TRBV12-3/TRBV12-4; D: -
DNA: TGTGCCAGCAGTTTTAGGACAGACTCCTACGAGCAGTACTTC; CDR3: CASSFRTDSYEQYF; size: -; J: TRBJ2-7; V: TRBV12-3/TRBV12-4; D: -
DNA: TGTGCCAGCAGCGCCGGGACAGCGTCCAGCGAGCAGTACTTC; CDR3: CASSAGTASSEQYF; size: many; J: TRBJ2-7; V: TRBV6-4; D: TRBD1
DNA: TGCAGCGTTGAAAGGACCGGACAGAACTATGGCTACACCTTC; CDR3: CSVERTGQNYGYTF; size: many; J: TRBJ1-2; V: TRBV29-1; D: -
DNA: TGTGCCAGCAGAGGCCCCAACGTTAACTATGGCTACACCTTC; CDR3: CASRGPNVNYGYTF; size: -; J: TRBJ1-2; V: TRBV6-1; D: -
DNA: TGTGCTAGCAGCCGCCGACTAGCGGGATCTGGATACAATGAGCAGTTCTTC; CDR3: CASSRRLAGSGYNEQFF; size: once; J: TRBJ2-1; V: TRBV7-7; D: TRBD2
DNA: TGTGCCAGCAGCTTATCGAGGACGACCGAGCAGTACTTC; CDR3: CASSLSRTTEQYF; size: -; J: TRBJ2-7; V: TRBV7-6; D: -
DNA: TGCAGTGCTAGATCAGATGGCTACACCTTC; CDR3: CSARSDGYTF; size: -; J: TRBJ1-2; V: TRBV20-1; D: -
DNA: TGTGCCAGCAGTTTGCTTGGGTCCCCCTACGAGCAGTACTTC; CDR3: CASSLLGSPYEQYF; size: few; J: TRBJ2-7; V: TRBV6-2/TRBV6-3; D: -
DNA: TGCGCCAGCAGCTTGTTCGGCACAGATACGCAGTATTTT; CDR3: CASSLFGTDTQYF; size: many; J: TRBJ2-3; V: TRBV5-1; D: -
DNA: TGTGCCAGCAGCACCGGTGAAAAACTGTTTTTT; CDR3: CASSTGEKLFF; size: few; J: TRBJ1-4; V: TRBV7-9; D: -
DNA: TGTGCCAGCAGCCAAGGATCGGGGTTCAGCTACGAGCAGTACTTC; CDR3: CASSQGSGFSYEQYF; size: many; J: TRBJ2-7; V: TRBV14; D: -
DNA: TGTGCCAGCAGGGGACTAGCGGGAGATCTGACCGGGGAGCTGTTTTTT; CDR3: CASRGLAGDLTGELFF; size: -; J: TRBJ2-2; V: TRBV2; D: TRBD2
DNA: TGTGCCAGCAGTGAATACGCCGGGACAGAGACCCAGTACTTC; CDR3: CASSEYAGTETQYF; size: many; J: TRBJ2-5; V: TRBV25-1; D: -
DNA: TGTGCCAGCAGCCAGTTACTAGGGACAGGGGAAAACACCGGGGAGCTGTTTTTT; CDR3: CASSQLLGTGENTGELFF; size: -; J: TRBJ2-2; V: TRBV3-1; D: TRBD1
DNA: TGCGCCAGCAACGGGGGGGCCGGGGAGCTGTTTTTT; CDR3: CASNGGAGELFF; size: few; J: TRBJ2-2; V: TRBV23-1; D: TRBD2
DNA: TGCAGTGCTAGAGCGTACGGGGGGACCGATCAGCCCCAGCATTTT; CDR3: CSARAYGGTDQPQHF; size: many; J: TRBJ1-5; V: TRBV20-1; D: -
DNA: TGTGCCAGCAGCCAACTAACAGGGGTCAGTGAGCAGTTCTTC; CDR3: CASSQLTGVSEQFF; size: few; J: TRBJ2-1; V: TRBV14; D: TRBD1
DNA: TGTGCCAGCAGCGTAGGGGCAGGAAGCCAGCCCCAGCATTTT; CDR3: CASSVGAGSQPQHF; size: few; J: TRBJ1-5; V: TRBV9; D: -
DNA: TGTGCCAGCAGCCACGACAGGGACGGCGAAACGATGAGAGAGACCCAGTACTTC; CDR3: CASSHDRDGETMRETQYF; size: -; J: TRBJ2-5; V: TRBV7-8; D: TRBD1
DNA: TGCAGTGCTAGGGACAGGGAGAGAACAGATACGCAGTATTTT; CDR3: CSARDRERTDTQYF; size: -; J: TRBJ2-3; V: TRBV20-1; D: TRBD1
DNA: TGTGCCAGCAGTTTATCGTTTGATTTCGCTGTTAGCTATGGCTACACCTTC; CDR3: CASSLSFDFAVSYGYTF; size: -; J: TRBJ1-2; V: TRBV27; D: -
DNA: TGCGCCAGCAGCCAAGAGGCAGAGGATGCGGGATTACTCACAGATACGCAGTATTTT; CDR3: CASSQEAEDAGLLTDTQYF; size: many; J: TRBJ2-3; V: TRBV4-3; D: -
DNA: TGTGCCAGCAGCTTGGGTCTAGCGGGGGTCTCCTACGAGCAGTACTTC; CDR3: CASSLGLAGVSYEQYF; size: few; J: TRBJ2-7; V: TRBV7-8; D: TRBD2
DNA: TGTGCCATCAGTGAGTTTGGACCGGATCAGCCCCAGCATTTT; CDR3: CAISEFGPDQPQHF; size: few; J: TRBJ1-5; V: TRBV10-3; D: -
DNA: TGCGCCAGCAGCTGGGTACCAGCGGCGGAGCAGTTCTTC; CDR3: CASSWVPAAEQFF; size: many; J: TRBJ2-1; V: TRBV5-1; D: -
DNA: TGTGCCAGCAGTTACGAGAGCCTTGAAGCTTTCTTT; CDR3: CASSYESLEAFF; size: few; J: TRBJ1-1; V: TRBV6-5; D: -
DNA: TGTGCCAGCAGCGTAGGGTCCGGGCTAGGTTCGACAGACGAGCAGTACTTC; CDR3: CASSVGSGLGSTDEQYF; size: few; J: TRBJ2-7; V: TRBV9; D: -
DNA: TGTGCCAGCAGCTTAGTTTCCGGGAAGGCACAAGAGACCCAGTACTTC; CDR3: CASSLVSGKAQETQYF; size: few; J: TRBJ2-5; V: TRBV7-8; D: -
DNA: TGTGCCAGCAGTTTGGGAGCGGCGAGCTCCTACGAGCAGTACTTC; CDR3: CASSLGAASSYEQYF; size: many; J: TRBJ2-7; V: TRBV12-3/TRBV12-4; D: -
DNA: TGTGCCAGCAGTTTAAGTCTAGCGGGAGTTACTTACGAGCAGTACTTC; CDR3: CASSLSLAGVTYEQYF; size: many; J: TRBJ2-7; V: TRBV27; D: TRBD2
DNA: TGTGCCAGCAGCTTAAGACAGGGGTGGACAGATACGCAGTATTTT; CDR3: CASSLRQGWTDTQYF; size: -; J: TRBJ2-3; V: TRBV7-3; D: TRBD1